A selection of T cell receptor beta chains follows, all from one sample in a study of early T cells in non-severe SARS-CoV-2 infection. TCRdb analysed the 5' RACE reads with MiXCR anew, one entry per CDR3 protein. The sample has tens of thousands of distinct CDR3 sequences; 7.5% to 9.5% are singletons. The specimen sequenced was whole blood. These receptors all stem from an adult who was a healthcare worker with PCR-confirmed SARS-CoV-2 infection or an uninfected control (not recorded which). CDR3s leave out the opening cysteine and the closing phenylalanine or tryptophan. The order of the fields is J gene, V gene, CDR3 protein.

J gene: TRBJ2-7; V gene: TRBV27; CDR3 protein: ASSFSRGGSGEQY
J gene: TRBJ2-7; V gene: TRBV28; CDR3 protein: ASSLSGSSYEQY
J gene: TRBJ1-2; V gene: TRBV9; CDR3 protein: ASSAGQGDGYT
J gene: TRBJ2-7; V gene: TRBV7-9; CDR3 protein: ASSFGWIYEQY
J gene: TRBJ2-7; V gene: TRBV9; CDR3 protein: ASSPRDMNYEQY
J gene: TRBJ2-5; V gene: TRBV29-1; CDR3 protein: SVDTGGGETQY
J gene: TRBJ2-7; V gene: TRBV28; CDR3 protein: ASSPRQGVPYEQY
J gene: TRBJ2-1; V gene: TRBV5-5; CDR3 protein: ASTRTGAFNEQF
J gene: TRBJ2-7; V gene: TRBV7-2; CDR3 protein: ASSLLASYEQY
J gene: TRBJ2-1; V gene: TRBV4-1; CDR3 protein: ASSQERQVKEQF
J gene: TRBJ2-2; V gene: TRBV5-1; CDR3 protein: ASSLVAGPNTGELF
J gene: TRBJ1-5; V gene: TRBV20-1; CDR3 protein: SARSRDRGNQPQH
J gene: TRBJ2-2; V gene: TRBV12-3/TRBV12-4; CDR3 protein: ASSFGRSGAGELF
J gene: TRBJ1-5; V gene: TRBV7-8; CDR3 protein: ASSLRWGEGQPQH
J gene: TRBJ1-5; V gene: TRBV20-1; CDR3 protein: SASRGQINQPQH
J gene: TRBJ2-3; V gene: TRBV27; CDR3 protein: ASSLYSGGLARTQY
J gene: TRBJ2-2; V gene: TRBV7-8; CDR3 protein: ASSLYGNTGELF
J gene: TRBJ2-1; V gene: TRBV7-9; CDR3 protein: ASRTSGITGEQF
J gene: TRBJ1-1; V gene: TRBV9; CDR3 protein: ASSADITEAF
J gene: TRBJ2-7; V gene: TRBV4-1; CDR3 protein: ASSPRGTEQY
J gene: TRBJ2-1; V gene: TRBV6-7; CDR3 protein: ASSYSREKRGLYNEQF
J gene: TRBJ2-7; V gene: TRBV20-1; CDR3 protein: SASHTWGTVAYEQY